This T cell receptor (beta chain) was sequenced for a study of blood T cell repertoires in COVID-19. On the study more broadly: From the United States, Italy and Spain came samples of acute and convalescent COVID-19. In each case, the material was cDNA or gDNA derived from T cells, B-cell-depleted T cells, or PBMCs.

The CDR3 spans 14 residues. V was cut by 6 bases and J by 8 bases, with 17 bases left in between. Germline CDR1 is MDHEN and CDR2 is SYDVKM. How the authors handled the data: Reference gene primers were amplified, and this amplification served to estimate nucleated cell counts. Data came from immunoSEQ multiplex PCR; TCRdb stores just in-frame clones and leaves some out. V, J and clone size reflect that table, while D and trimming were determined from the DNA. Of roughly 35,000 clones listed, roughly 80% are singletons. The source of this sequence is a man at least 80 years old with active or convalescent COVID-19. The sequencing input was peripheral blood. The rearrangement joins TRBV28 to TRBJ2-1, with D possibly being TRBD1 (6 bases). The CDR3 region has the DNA TGTGCCAGCAGCCCCCTGAGGGGGAAGTATGAGCAGTTCTTC. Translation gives CASSPLRGKYEQFF.